Listed below are T cell receptor beta chains from one sample, sequenced in a study of vaccination effects on CD4 cells after COVID-19. The table came from immunoSEQ multiplex PCR; TCRdb's copy has only in-frame clones and leaves some out. The repertoire consists of tens of thousands of clones, with around 77% occurring once and the leading ten covering around 3%. Which antigens these TCRs recognize remains unknown. Source: CD4+ T cells from PBMCs cultured with HCoV-NL63 spike peptides, taken before COVID-19 vaccination. Receptor source: a human donor who received a COVID-19 vaccine. The conserved cysteine and the conserved F or W are not part of the CDR3 here. The order of the fields is J gene, V gene, CDR3 protein.

TRBJ1-4,TRBV7-2,ASSLDGGTGRKLF
TRBJ2-6,TRBV6-4,ASSDPTDRGTGANVLT
TRBJ2-1,TRBV5-1,ASSLGQTSNNEQF
TRBJ2-1,TRBV24-1,ATGRTLAGDNEQF
TRBJ1-3,TRBV27,ASSHQGAEGNTIY
TRBJ2-2,TRBV10-1,ASSGGAFNAGELF
TRBJ1-4,TRBV4-1,ASSRRGVQGSNEKLF
TRBJ2-1,TRBV10-2,ASTGQGGPPYNEQF
TRBJ1-3,TRBV5-4,ASSVTGSGNTIY
TRBJ1-1,TRBV6-2/TRBV6-3,ASSKYRASGTEAF
TRBJ1-2,TRBV2,ASGSDKDYGYT
TRBJ1-5,TRBV4-3,ASSQDLGTGDDQPQH
TRBJ2-3,TRBV5-8,ASSPRTSGATDTQY
TRBJ2-3,TRBV5-1,ASSLVPLAGGADTQY
TRBJ1-2,TRBV27,ASSSGGADGYT
TRBJ2-6,TRBV18,ASSPRAQVSSGANVLT
TRBJ1-2,TRBV25-1,ASNGQTGGTSKGYT
TRBJ1-2,TRBV28,ASRVFRDDYGYT
TRBJ2-5,TRBV7-3,ASSLRAQETQY
TRBJ1-1,TRBV6-5,ASSYNRAEAF
TRBJ2-1,TRBV3-1/TRBV3-2,ASSQQSAGEQF
TRBJ2-3,TRBV6-5,ASSRRLAGEDTQY
TRBJ1-5,TRBV9,ASSATGSGNQPQH
TRBJ2-5,TRBV9,ASSVGLAGVTQY
TRBJ1-4,TRBV30,AWSAGGLVEKLF
TRBJ2-2,TRBV5-4,ASSSSGRFTGELF
TRBJ2-6,TRBV30,AWSGNLGANVLT
TRBJ2-1,TRBV27,ASSPLSGGPNEQF
TRBJ1-2,TRBV2,ASSRTGTDYGYT
TRBJ1-2,TRBV6-5,ASSYIRGGRHYGYT
TRBJ1-1,TRBV29-1,STSQGNTEAF
TRBJ1-5,TRBV6-1,ASRMDSNQPQH
TRBJ2-5,TRBV2,ASRRTGTEQETQY
TRBJ2-3,TRBV2,ASSSTGPNTQY
TRBJ1-2,TRBV6-5,ASSYSTGGNGYT
TRBJ1-2,TRBV6-5,ASSPGGTGGYT
TRBJ1-6,TRBV9,ASSTTGSDSPLH
TRBJ1-1,TRBV5-1,ASSLGTGRGAEAF
TRBJ2-3,TRBV7-3,ASSQQRGGTDTQY
TRBJ2-3,TRBV18,ASSPGPVGTDTQY
TRBJ2-3,TRBV28,ASREGTPDTQY